This T cell receptor beta chain was obtained from a study of blood T cell repertoires in COVID-19. About this clone itself: A read error may account for a junction end that differs from germline.

Germline CDR1 is MNHNS and CDR2 is SASEGT. This CDR3 contains 12 residues. Participant ages covered about 18 to 89 years across 24 US areas. Researchers sorted participants into cohorts using their self-reported clinical history. The recovered donors of Cohort 3 showed two negative PCRs, clearance, or symptom resolution. In the original workflow: Cell counts per sample came from amplifying reference gene primers. The assay was immunoSEQ multiplex PCR, and TCRdb's table has in-frame clones only and misses some. V, J and clone size were drawn from that table, and D and trimming were deduced from the DNA. The sample carries under 300,000 clones, under 95% recorded once.

Sequencing input: PBMCs or T cells enriched from blood (not recorded which). The chain joins TRBV6-1 to TRBJ1-2, with D perhaps matching TRBD1 (5 bases). The source of this sequence is a woman between 18 and 29 years old who had recovered from COVID-19. The CDR3 DNA reads TGTGCCAGCAGCGAAGGGGCGTGGGGCTACACCTTC. This encodes CASSEGAWGYTF.